This TCR beta chain was retrieved from a study of chemoradiotherapy in HPV16-positive cancers. About the research overall: A couple of HPV16-positive patients' cells yielded candidate HPV-specific clones and common motifs. Study conclusions and caveats: In HPV16-positive patients, HPV-responsive T-cell expansion tracked better recurrence-free survival. During treatment, candidate HPV-specific clones and E7-related motifs expanded in tumor.

Repertoires were sampled repeatedly during chemoradiotherapy. The V gene lost 5 bases and the J gene lost 3 bases, with 18 bases spanning the gap. The CDR3 loop spans 16 amino acids. The germline V gene has CDR1 MDHEN and CDR2 SYDVKM. Clones were read by immunoSEQ multiplex PCR, and TCRdb kept only the in-frame ones, dropping some. The sample lists thousands of clones, around 89% occurring once. As to this clone: What it recognizes is unknown.

Sequencing used tumor tissue, obtained from a patient who underwent chemoradiotherapy. This TCR was sampled from a human donor with HPV-associated anogenital cancer. The chain uses TRBV28 and TRBJ2-3, with D possibly matching TRBD2 (6 bases). The CDR3 reads CASSALLGSRTDTQYF. CDR3 sequence (DNA): TGTGCCAGCAGTGCACTCCTCGGGAGTAGGACAGATACGCAGTATTTT.